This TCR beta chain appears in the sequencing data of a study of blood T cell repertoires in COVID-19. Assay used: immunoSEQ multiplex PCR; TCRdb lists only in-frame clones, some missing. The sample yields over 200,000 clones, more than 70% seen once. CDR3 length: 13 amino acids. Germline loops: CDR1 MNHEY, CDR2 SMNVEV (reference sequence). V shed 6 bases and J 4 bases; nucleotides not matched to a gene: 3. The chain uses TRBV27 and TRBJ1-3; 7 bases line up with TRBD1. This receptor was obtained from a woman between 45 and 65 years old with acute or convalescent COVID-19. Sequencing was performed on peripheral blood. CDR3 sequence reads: CASRQGSGNTIYF. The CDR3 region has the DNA TGTGCCAGCAGACAGGGGAGCGGAAACACCATATATTTT.